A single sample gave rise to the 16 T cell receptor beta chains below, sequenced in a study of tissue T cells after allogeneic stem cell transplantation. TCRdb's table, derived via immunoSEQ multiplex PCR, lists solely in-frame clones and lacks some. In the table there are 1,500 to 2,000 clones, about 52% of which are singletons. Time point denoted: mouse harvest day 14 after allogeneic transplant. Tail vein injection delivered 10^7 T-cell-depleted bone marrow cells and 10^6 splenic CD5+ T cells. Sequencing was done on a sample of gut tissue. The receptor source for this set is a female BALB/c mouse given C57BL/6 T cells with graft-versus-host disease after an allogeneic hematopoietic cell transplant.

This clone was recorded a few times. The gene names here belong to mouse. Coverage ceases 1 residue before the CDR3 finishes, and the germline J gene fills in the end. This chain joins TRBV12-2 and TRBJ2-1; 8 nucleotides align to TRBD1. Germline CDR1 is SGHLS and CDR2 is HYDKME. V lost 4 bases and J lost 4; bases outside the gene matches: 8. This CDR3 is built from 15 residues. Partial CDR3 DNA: TGTGCCAGCTCCCCTACAGGGGGGTTTTATGCTGAGCAGTTC. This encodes CASSPTGGFYAEQF. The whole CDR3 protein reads CASSPTGGFYAEQFF.

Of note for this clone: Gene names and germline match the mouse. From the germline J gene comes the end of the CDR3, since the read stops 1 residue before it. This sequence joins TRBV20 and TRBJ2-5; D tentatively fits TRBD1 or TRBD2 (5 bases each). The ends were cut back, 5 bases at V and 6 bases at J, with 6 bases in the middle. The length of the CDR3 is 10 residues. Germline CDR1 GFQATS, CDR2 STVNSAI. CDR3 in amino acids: CGAGGDTQYF. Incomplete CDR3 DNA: TGTGGTGCTGGGGGTGACACCCAGTAC.

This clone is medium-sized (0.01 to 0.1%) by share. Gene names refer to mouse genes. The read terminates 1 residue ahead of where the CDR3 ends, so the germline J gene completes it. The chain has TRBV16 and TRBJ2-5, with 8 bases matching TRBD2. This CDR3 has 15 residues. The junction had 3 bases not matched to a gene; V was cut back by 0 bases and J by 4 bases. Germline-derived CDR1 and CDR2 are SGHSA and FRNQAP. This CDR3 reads CASSLDGLGEDTQYF. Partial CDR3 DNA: TGTGCAAGCAGCTTAGACGGACTGGGCGAAGACACCCAGTAC.

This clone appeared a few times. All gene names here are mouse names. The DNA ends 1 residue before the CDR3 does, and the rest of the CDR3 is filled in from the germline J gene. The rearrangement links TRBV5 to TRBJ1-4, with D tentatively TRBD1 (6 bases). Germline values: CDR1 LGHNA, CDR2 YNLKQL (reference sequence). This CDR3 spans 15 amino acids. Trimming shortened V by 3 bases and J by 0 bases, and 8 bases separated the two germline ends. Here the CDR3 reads CASSQGQISNERLFF. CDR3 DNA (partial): TGTGCCAGCAGCCAGGGACAAATTTCCAACGAAAGATTATTT.

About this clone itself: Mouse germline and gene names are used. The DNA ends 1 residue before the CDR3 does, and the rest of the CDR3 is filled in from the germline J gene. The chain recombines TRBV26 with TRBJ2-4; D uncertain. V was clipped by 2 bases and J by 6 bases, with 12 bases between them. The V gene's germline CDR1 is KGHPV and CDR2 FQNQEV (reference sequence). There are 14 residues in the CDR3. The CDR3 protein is CASSLGVNGNTLYF. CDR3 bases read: TGTGCCAGCAGTCTGGGGGTAAACGGGAACACCTTGTAC.

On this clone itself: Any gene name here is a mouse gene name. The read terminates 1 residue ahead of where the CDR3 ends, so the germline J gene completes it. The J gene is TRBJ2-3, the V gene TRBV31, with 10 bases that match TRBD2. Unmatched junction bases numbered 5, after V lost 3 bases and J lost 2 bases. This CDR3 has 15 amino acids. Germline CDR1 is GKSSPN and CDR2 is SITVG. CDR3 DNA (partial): TGTGCCTGGAGAACCGGGACTGGGGTTGCAGAAACGCTGTAT. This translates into CAWRTGTGVAETLY. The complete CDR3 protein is CAWRTGTGVAETLYF.

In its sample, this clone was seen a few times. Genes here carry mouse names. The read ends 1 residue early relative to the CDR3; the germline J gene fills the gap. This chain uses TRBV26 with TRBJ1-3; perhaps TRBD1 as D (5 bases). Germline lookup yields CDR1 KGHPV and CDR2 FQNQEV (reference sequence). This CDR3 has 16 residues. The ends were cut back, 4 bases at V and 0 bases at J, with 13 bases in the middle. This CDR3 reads CASSPRQLNSGNTLYF. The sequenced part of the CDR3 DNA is TGTGCCAGCAGTCCGCGACAGTTAAATTCTGGAAATACGCTCTAT. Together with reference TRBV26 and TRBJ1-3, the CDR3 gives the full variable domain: NSKVIQTPRYLVKGQGQKAKMRCIPEKGHPVVFWYQQNKNNEFKFLINFQNQEVLQQIDMTEKRFSAECPSNSPCSLEIQSSEAGDSALYLCASSPRQLNSGNTLYFGEGSRLIVV.

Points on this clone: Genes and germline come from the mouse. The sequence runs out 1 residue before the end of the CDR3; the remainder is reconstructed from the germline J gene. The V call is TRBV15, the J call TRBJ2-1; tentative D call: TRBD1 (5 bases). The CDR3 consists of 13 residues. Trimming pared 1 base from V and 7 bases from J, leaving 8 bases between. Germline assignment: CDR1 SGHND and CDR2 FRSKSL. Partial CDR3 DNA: TGTGCCAGCAGTTTAGGGGAGGGGGCTGAGCAGTTC. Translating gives CASSLGEGAEQF. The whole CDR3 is CASSLGEGAEQFF.

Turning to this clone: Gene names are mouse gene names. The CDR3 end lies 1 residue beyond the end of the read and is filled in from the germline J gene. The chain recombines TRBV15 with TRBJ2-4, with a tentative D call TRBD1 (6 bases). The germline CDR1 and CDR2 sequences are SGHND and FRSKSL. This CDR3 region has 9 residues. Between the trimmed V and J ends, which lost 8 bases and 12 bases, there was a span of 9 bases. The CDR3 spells CASAGTLYF. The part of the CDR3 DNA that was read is TGTGCCAGCGCCGGGACATTGTAC. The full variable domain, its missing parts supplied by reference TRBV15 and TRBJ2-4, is DAGVTQTPRHEVAEKGQTIILKCEPVSGHNDLFWYRQTKIQGLELLSYFRSKSLMEDGGAFKDRFKAEMLNSSFSTLKIQPTEPKDSAVYLCASAGTLYFGAGTRLSVL.

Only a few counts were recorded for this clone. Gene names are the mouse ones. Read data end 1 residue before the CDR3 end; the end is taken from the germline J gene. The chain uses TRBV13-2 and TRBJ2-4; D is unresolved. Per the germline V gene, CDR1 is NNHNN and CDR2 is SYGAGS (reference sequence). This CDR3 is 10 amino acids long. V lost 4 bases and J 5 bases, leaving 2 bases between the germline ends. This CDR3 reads CASGLNTLYF. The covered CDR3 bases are TGTGCCAGCGGTCTAAACACCTTGTAC.

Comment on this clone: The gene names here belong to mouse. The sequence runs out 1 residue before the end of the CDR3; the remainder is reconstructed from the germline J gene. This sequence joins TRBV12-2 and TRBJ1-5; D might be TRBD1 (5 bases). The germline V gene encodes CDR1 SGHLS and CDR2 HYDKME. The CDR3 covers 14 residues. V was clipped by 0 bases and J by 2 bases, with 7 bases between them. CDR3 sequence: CASSLGGDNQAPLF. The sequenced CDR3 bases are TGTGCCAGCTCTCTCGGAGGGGACAACCAGGCTCCGCTT.

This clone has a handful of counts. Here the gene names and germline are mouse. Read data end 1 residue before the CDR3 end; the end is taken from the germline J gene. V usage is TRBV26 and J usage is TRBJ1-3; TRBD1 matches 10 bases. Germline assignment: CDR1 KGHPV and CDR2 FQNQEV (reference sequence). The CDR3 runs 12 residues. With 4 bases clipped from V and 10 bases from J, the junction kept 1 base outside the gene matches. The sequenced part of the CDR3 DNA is TGTGCCAGCAGTCCGGACAGGGGGACGCTCTAT. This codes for CASSPDRGTLY. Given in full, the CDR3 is CASSPDRGTLYF.

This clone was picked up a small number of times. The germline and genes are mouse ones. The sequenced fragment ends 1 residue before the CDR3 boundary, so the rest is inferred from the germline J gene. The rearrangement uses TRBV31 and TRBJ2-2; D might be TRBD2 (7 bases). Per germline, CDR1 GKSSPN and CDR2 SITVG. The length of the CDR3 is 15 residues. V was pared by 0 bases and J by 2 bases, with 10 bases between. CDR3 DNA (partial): TGTGCCTGGAGTCTCCCTGGGGGCAACACCGGGCAGCTCTAC. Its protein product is CAWSLPGGNTGQLY. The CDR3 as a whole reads CAWSLPGGNTGQLYF.

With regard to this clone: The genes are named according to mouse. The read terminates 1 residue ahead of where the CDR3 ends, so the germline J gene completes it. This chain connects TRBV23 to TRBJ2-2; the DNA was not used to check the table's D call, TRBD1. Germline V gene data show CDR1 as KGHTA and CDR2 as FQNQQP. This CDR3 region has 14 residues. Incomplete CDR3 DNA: TGCTCCAGCAGTCAAACAGGGGGCGCCGGGCAGCTCTAC. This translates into CSSSQTGGAGQLY. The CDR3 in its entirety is CSSSQTGGAGQLYF.

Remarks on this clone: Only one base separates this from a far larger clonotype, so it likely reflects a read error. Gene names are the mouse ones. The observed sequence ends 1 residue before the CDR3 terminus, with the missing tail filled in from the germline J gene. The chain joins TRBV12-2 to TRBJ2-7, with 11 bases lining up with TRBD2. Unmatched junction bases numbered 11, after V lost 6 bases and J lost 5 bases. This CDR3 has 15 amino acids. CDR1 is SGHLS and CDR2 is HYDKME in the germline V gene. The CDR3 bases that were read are TGTGCCAGCCCGCCGGACTGGGGGGCTTCCAATGAACAGTAC. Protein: CASPPDWGASNEQY. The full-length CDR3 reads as CASPPDWGASNEQYF.

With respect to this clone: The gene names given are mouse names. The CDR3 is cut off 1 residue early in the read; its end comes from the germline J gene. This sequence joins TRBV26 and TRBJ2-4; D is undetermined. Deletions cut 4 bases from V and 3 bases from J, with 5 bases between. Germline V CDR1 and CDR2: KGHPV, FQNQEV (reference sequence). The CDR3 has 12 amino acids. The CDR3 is CASSRNQNTLYF. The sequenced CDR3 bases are TGTGCCAGCAGTCGCAACCAAAACACCTTGTAC.